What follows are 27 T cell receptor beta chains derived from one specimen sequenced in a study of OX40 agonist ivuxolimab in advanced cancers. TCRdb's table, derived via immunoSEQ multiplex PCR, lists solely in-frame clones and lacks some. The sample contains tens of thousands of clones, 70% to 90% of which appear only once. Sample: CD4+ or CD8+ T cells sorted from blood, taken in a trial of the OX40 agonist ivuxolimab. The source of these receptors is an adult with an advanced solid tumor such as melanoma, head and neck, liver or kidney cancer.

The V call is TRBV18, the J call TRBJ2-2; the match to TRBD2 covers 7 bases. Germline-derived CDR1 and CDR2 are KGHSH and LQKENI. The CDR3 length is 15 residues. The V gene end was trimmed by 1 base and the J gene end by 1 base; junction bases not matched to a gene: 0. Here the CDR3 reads CASSPQRGNTGELFF. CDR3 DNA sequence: TGTGCCAGCTCACCACAGCGGGGGAACACCGGGGAGCTGTTTTTT.

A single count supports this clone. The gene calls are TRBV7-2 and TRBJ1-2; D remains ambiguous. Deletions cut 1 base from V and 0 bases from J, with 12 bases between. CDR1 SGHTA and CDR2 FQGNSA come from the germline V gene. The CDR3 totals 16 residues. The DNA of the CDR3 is TGTGCCAGCAGCTTAGGGGTCGGGCCCTCTAACTATGGCTACACCTTC. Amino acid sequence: CASSLGVGPSNYGYTF.

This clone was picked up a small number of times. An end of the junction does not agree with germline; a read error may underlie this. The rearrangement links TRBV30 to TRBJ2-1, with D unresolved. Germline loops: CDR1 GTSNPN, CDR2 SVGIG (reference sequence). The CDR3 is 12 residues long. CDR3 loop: CAWSVGRTLSVF. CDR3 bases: TGTGCCTGGAGTGTAGGACGAACCCTTAGTGTCTTC.

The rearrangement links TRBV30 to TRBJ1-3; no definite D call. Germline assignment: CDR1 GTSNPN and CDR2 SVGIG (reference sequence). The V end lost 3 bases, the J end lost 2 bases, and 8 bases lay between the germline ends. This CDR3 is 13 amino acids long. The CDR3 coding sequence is TGTGCCTGGAGGATTCCTCCTGGAAACACCATATATTTT. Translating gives CAWRIPPGNTIYF.

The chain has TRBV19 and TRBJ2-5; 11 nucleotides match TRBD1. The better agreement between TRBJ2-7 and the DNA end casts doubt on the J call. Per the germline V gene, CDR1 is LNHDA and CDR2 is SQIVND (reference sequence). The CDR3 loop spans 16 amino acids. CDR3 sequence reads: CASSPGGQGASYEQYF. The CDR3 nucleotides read TGTGCCAGTAGCCCAGGAGGACAGGGGGCATCCTACGAGCAGTACTTC.

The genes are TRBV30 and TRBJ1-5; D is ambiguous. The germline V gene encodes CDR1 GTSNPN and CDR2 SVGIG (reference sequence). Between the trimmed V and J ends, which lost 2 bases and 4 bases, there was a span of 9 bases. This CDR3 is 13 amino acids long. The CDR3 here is CAWSPEDNQPQHF. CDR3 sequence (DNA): TGTGCCTGGAGTCCTGAGGATAATCAGCCCCAGCATTTT. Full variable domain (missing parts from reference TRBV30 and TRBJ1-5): SQTIHQWPATLVQPVGSPLSLECTVEGTSNPNLYWYRQAAGRGLQLLFYSVGIGQISSEVPQNLSASRPQDRQFILSSKKLLLSDSGFYLCAWSPEDNQPQHFGDGTRLSIL.

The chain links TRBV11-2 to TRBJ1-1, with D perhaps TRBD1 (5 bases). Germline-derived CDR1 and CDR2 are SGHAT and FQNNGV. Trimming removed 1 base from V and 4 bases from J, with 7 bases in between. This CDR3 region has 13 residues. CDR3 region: CASSLVGGTEAFF. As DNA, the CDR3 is TGTGCCAGCAGCTTAGTGGGGGGCACTGAAGCTTTCTTT.

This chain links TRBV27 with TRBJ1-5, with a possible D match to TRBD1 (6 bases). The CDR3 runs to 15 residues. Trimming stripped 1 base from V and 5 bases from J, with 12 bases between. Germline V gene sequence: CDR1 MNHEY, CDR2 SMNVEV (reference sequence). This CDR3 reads CASSLFHREDQPQHF. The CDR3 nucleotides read TGTGCCAGCAGTTTATTTCACAGGGAGGATCAGCCCCAGCATTTT.

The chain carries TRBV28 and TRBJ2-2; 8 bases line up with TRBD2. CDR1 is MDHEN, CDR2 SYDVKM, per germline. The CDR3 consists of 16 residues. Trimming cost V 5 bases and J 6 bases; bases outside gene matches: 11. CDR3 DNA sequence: TGTGCCAGCAGTCCATGGGGATTAGCGGGGCCCGGGGAGCTGTTTTTT. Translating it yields CASSPWGLAGPGELFF.

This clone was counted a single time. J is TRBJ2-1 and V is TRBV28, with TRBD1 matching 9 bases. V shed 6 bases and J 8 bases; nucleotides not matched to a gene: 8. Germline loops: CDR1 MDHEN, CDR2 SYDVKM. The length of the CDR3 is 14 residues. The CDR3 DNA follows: TGTGCCAGCAGCTTGGGACAGGGTTCCCATGAGCAGTTCTTC. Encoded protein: CASSLGQGSHEQFF.

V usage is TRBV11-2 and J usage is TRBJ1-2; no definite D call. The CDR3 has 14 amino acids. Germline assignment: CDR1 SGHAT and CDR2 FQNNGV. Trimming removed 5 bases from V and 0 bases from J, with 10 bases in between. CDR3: CASSPRDSNYGYTF. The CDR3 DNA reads TGTGCCAGCAGCCCCCGGGATTCTAACTATGGCTACACCTTC.

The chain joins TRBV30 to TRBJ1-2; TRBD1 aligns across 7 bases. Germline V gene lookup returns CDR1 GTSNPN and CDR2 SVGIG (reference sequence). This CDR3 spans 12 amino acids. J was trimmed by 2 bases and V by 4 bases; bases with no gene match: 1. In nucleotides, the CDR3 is TGTGCCTGGACAGGGGGAAACTATGGCTACACCTTC. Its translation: CAWTGGNYGYTF.

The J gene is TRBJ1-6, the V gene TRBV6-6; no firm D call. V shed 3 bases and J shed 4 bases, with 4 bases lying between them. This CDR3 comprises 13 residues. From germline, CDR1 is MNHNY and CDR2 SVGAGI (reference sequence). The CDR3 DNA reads TGTGCCAGCAGTTATGGTTATAATTCACCCCTCCACTTT. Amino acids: CASSYGYNSPLHF.

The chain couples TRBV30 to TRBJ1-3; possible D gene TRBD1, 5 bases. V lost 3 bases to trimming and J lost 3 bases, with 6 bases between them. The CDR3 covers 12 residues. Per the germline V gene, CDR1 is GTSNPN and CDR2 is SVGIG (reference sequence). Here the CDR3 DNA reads TGTGCCTGGAGGGGGGATGGAAACACCATATATTTT. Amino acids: CAWRGDGNTIYF.

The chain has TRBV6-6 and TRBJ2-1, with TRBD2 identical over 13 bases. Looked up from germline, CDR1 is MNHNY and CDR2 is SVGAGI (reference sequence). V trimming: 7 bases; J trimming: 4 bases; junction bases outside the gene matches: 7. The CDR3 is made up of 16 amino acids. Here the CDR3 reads CASNTPGLAGYNEQFF. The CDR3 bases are TGTGCCAGCAACACCCCGGGACTAGCGGGGTACAATGAGCAGTTCTTC.

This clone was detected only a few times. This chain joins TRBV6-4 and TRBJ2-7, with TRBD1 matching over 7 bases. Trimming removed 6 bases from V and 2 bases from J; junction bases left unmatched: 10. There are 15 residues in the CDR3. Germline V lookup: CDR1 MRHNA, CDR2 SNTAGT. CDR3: CASSRDSGPPYEQYF. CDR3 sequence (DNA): TGTGCCAGCAGCCGGGACAGTGGCCCACCCTACGAGCAGTACTTC.

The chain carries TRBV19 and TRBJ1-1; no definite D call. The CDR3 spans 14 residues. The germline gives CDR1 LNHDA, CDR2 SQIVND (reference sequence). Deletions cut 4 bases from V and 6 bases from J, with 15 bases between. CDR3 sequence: CASSTPGDKAEAFF. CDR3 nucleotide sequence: TGTGCCAGTAGTACCCCCGGCGACAAGGCTGAAGCTTTCTTT.

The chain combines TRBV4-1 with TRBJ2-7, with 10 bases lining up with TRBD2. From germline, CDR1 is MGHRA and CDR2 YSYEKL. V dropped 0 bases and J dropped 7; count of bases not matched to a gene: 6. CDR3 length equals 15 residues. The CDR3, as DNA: TGCGCCAGCAGCCAAGAGCTAGCGGGAGTCAGGGAGCAGTACTTC. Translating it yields CASSQELAGVREQYF.

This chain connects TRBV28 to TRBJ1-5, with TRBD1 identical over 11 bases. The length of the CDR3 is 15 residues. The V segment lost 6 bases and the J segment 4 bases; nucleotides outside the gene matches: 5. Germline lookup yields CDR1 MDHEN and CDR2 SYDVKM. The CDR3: CASSRGTGGNQPQHF. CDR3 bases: TGTGCCAGCAGCCGCGGGACAGGGGGAAATCAGCCCCAGCATTTT. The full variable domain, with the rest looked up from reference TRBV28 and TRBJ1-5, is DVKVTQSSRYLVKRTGEKVFLECVQDMDHENMFWYRQDPGLGLRLIYFSYDVKMKEKGDIPEGYSVSREKKERFSLILESASTNQTSMYLCASSRGTGGNQPQHFGDGTRLSIL.

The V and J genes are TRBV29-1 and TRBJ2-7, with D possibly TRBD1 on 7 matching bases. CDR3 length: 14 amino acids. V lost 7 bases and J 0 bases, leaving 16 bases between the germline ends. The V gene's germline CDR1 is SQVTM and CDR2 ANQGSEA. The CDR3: CSARRDSNSYEQYF. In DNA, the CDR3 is TGCAGCGCTAGGAGGGACAGTAACTCCTACGAGCAGTACTTC.

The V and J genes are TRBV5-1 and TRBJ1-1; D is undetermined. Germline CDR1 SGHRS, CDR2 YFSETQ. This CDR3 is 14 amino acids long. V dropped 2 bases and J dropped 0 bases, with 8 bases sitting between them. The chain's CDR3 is CASSFRMMNTEAFF. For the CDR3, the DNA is TGCGCCAGCAGCTTTCGTATGATGAACACTGAAGCTTTCTTT.

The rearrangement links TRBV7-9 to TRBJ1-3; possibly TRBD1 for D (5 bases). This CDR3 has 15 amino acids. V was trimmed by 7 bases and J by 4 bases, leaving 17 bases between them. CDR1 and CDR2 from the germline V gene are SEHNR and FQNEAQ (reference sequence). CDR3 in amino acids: CASTSGTRSGNTIYF. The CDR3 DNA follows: TGTGCCAGCACCTCAGGGACCCGCTCCGGAAACACCATATATTTT.

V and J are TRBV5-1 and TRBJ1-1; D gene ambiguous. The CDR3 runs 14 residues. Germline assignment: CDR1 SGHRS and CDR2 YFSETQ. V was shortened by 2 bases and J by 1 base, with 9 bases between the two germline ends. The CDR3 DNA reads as TGCGCCAGCAGCTTACCAGTAACGAACACTGAAGCTTTCTTT. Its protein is CASSLPVTNTEAFF.

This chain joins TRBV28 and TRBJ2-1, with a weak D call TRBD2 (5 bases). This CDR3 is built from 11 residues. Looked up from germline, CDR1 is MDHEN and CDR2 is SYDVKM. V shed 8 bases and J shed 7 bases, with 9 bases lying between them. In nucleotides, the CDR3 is TGTGCCAGCGGACTGAGGAATGAGCAGTTCTTC. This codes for CASGLRNEQFF.

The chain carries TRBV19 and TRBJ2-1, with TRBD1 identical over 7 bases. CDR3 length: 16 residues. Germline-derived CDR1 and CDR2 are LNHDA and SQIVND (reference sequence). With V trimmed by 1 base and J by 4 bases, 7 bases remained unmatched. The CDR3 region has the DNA TGTGCCAGTAGTATAGTTTCAGGGGGTGGTTACAATGAGCAGTTCTTC. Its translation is CASSIVSGGGYNEQFF.

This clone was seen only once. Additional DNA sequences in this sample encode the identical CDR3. Written as DNA, the CDR3 is TGTGCCTCGAGCGGGAGGGGGGTGGGGGCCAACGTCCTGACTTTC. It translates to CASSGRGVGANVLTF. The rearrangement links TRBV30 to TRBJ2-6; 10 bases align to TRBD2. Losses at the gene ends were 7 bases for V and 4 bases for J; bases not matched to a gene: 7. The CDR3 has 15 amino acids. Germline V gene sequence: CDR1 GTSNPN, CDR2 SVGIG (reference sequence).

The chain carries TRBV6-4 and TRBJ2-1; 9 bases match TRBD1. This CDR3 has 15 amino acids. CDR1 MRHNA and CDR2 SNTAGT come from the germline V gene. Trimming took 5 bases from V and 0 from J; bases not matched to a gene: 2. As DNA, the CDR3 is TGTGCCAGCAGTACGGGACAGGGCTCCTACAATGAGCAGTTCTTC. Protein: CASSTGQGSYNEQFF.